The clone carrying this TCR beta chain has more than one count but fewer than ten. Produced via immunoSEQ multiplex PCR; TCRdb's table is partial and in-frame only. The table has roughly 59,000 clones, under 95% seen once; the top ten hold 1.5% to 2%. This specimen comes from a study of control samples from healthy donors and cancer patients. The V end lost 3 bases, the J end lost 5 bases, and 14 bases lay between the germline ends. Germline loops: CDR1 SGHAT, CDR2 FQDESV (reference sequence). The CDR3 totals 15 residues. The clonotype was recovered from a man in his forties or fifties with colorectal cancer. Sequenced: PBMCs. V and J are TRBV11-1 and TRBJ1-5; D may be TRBD1 (5 bases). The CDR3 DNA reads TGTGCCAGCAGCTTGAGGGGCCACGGAGATCAGCCCCAGCATTTT. It codes for CASSLRGHGDQPQHF. Full variable domain (outside the CDR3, taken from reference TRBV11-1 and TRBJ1-5): EAEVAQSPRYKITEKSQAVAFWCDPISGHATLYWYRQILGQGPELLVQFQDESVVDDSQLPKDRFSAERLKGVDSTLKIQPAELGDSAMYLCASSLRGHGDQPQHFGDGTRLSIL.